Listed below are T cell receptor beta chains from one sample, sequenced in a study of response to subunit inactivated influenza vaccine. TCRdb re-analysed the RT-PCR reads in MiXCR, keeping a single row per CDR3 protein. This sample has about 700,000 distinct CDR3 sequences, with about 15% found just once. The sample was PBMCs from blood, taken around 15 days before vaccination. The receptor source for this set is a man over 45 who received an inactivated influenza vaccine. CDR3s include the opening cysteine and the closing phenylalanine or tryptophan. The D gene is left open where the match is weak. The listing skips clone size in some rows; elsewhere it reads once, few, many or a size class.

D	V	size	J	CDR3	DNA
-	TRBV6-2/TRBV6-3	-	TRBJ2-1	CASSYAPGEQFF	TGTGCCAGCAGTTACGCGCCCGGGGAGCAGTTCTTC
TRBD2	TRBV11-2	-	TRBJ2-1	CASSPSGTSGRAGVEQFF	TGTGCCAGCAGCCCATCCGGGACTAGCGGGAGGGCCGGGGTTGAGCAGTTCTTC
-	TRBV4-2	-	TRBJ1-1	CASSQAGQWNTEAFF	TGTGCCAGCAGCCAAGCCGGCCAGTGGAACACTGAAGCTTTCTTT
-	TRBV4-1	few	TRBJ2-5	CASSQGTRETQYF	TGCGCCAGCAGCCAGGGAACCCGAGAGACCCAGTACTTC
-	TRBV6-5	-	TRBJ2-5	CASSYGAGAAQYF	TGTGCCAGCAGTTACGGGGCTGGGGCGGCCCAGTACTTC
-	TRBV4-2	-	TRBJ2-7	CASRPGGNIAEQYF	TGTGCCAGCAGACCTGGCGGGAATATTGCCGAGCAGTACTTC
TRBD1	TRBV11-2	few	TRBJ2-4	CASSLQQGSDIQYF	TGTGCCAGCAGCCTCCAACAGGGGTCGGACATTCAGTACTTC
-	TRBV29-1	many	TRBJ2-7	CSVERDDGSTYEQYF	TGCAGCGTTGAGAGAGACGACGGGAGCACCTACGAGCAGTACTTC
TRBD1	TRBV29-1	many	TRBJ2-3	CSVEDYLGTGSDTQYF	TGCAGCGTTGAAGATTATCTCGGGACAGGGTCAGATACGCAGTATTTT
-	TRBV10-3	few	TRBJ2-7	CAISGDNYEQYF	TGTGCCATCAGTGGGGATAACTACGAGCAGTACTTC
-	TRBV5-6	-	TRBJ1-6	CVSSATGNSPLHF	TGTGTCAGCAGCGCTACAGGGAATTCACCCCTCCACTTT
TRBD2	TRBV7-2	-	TRBJ2-1	CASSLASGSRHNEQFF	TGTGCCAGCAGCTTAGCGAGCGGGAGCCGACACAATGAGCAGTTCTTC
-	TRBV5-6	few	TRBJ2-5	CASSLWPPRQTQYF	TGTGCCAGCAGCTTGTGGCCACCTCGACAGACCCAGTACTTC
TRBD2	TRBV15	-	TRBJ2-1	CATSRDTLAGGNEQFF	TGTGCCACCAGCAGAGATACCCTAGCGGGGGGCAATGAGCAGTTCTTC
-	TRBV29-1	few	TRBJ1-2	CSVVPSSPVYGYTF	TGCAGCGTCGTCCCTTCTTCCCCCGTCTATGGCTACACCTTC
-	TRBV3-1	-	TRBJ2-1	CACSKVAGTYTYNEQFF	TGTGCCTGCTCCAAAGTCGCGGGGACCTATACCTACAATGAGCAGTTCTTC
TRBD1	TRBV9	few	TRBJ2-7	CASSISGQGVQYF	TGTGCCAGCAGCATCTCGGGACAGGGCGTGCAGTACTTC
TRBD2	TRBV15	-	TRBJ2-1	CATSGGLAGLYSSYNEQFF	TGTGCCACCAGCGGAGGACTAGCGGGTCTATATAGCTCCTACAATGAGCAGTTCTTC
-	TRBV12-3/TRBV12-4	many	TRBJ1-2	CASSLRSSYGYTF	TGTGCCAGCAGTTTGAGGAGTAGCTATGGCTACACCTTC
-	TRBV30	-	TRBJ1-2	CAWAAGVRGYTF	TGTGCCTGGGCGGCAGGGGTGCGGGGCTACACCTTC
TRBD1	TRBV12-5	few	TRBJ1-1	CASGLGQGNTEAFF	TGTGCTAGTGGTTTGGGACAGGGGAACACTGAAGCTTTCTTT
-	TRBV9	many	TRBJ2-2	CASSVGLGGTGELFF	TGTGCCAGCAGCGTAGGGTTGGGGGGAACCGGGGAGCTGTTTTTT
-	TRBV7-9	-	TRBJ2-6	CASSFVGRRAGANVLTF	TGTGCCAGCAGCTTCGTGGGCCGGCGGGCTGGGGCCAACGTCCTGACTTTC
TRBD1	TRBV16	-	TRBJ2-7	CASSRQGAEQYF	TGTGCCAGCAGTCGACAGGGCGCCGAGCAGTACTTC
-	TRBV11-2	few	TRBJ1-6	CASSQRGTESPLHF	TGTGCCAGCAGCCAGCGGGGTACCGAATCACCCCTCCACTTT
-	TRBV7-9	many	TRBJ2-7	CASSLGVHEQYF	TGTGCCAGCAGCTTAGGAGTCCACGAGCAGTACTTC
TRBD1	TRBV15	-	TRBJ1-4	CATSRLQGANEKLFF	TGTGCCACCAGCAGACTACAGGGGGCCAATGAAAAACTGTTTTTT
TRBD2	TRBV20-1	few	TRBJ2-1	CSARDGTRSSYNEQFF	TGCAGTGCTAGAGATGGGACTAGAAGCTCCTACAATGAGCAGTTCTTC
-	TRBV7-8	many	TRBJ2-5	CASSLDPGQETQYF	TGTGCCAGCAGCTTAGACCCAGGGCAAGAGACCCAGTACTTC
-	TRBV5-1	-	TRBJ2-7	CASSAQTYEQYF	TGCGCCAGCAGCGCACAGACCTACGAGCAGTACTTC
-	TRBV7-2	-	TRBJ1-5	CASSSEPIVFPQHF	TGTGCCAGCAGCTCTGAACCCATTGTTTTTCCCCAGCATTTT
-	TRBV27	-	TRBJ2-7	CASSPTSGKNEQYF	TGTGCCAGCAGTCCCACATCGGGGAAGAACGAGCAGTACTTC
TRBD2	TRBV20-1	-	TRBJ2-5	CSVGRERETQYF	TGCAGTGTGGGGCGGGAGCGGGAGACCCAGTACTTC
TRBD1	TRBV5-1	-	TRBJ2-4	CASTLGQGSLGIQYF	TGCGCCAGCACCCTGGGACAGGGGTCCTTAGGCATTCAGTACTTC
-	TRBV20-1	few	TRBJ1-2	CSARVPGVGYGYTF	TGCAGTGCTAGAGTCCCAGGGGTGGGCTATGGCTACACCTTC
-	TRBV14	-	TRBJ2-1	CASSPLGWKLKSSYNEQFF	TGTGCCAGCAGTCCCCTGGGGTGGAAGCTGAAGAGCTCCTACAATGAGCAGTTCTTC